This T cell receptor beta chain was captured by sequencing in a study of shared clonotypes between healthy human individuals. Turning to the study itself: The people who gave samples were a couple of women and a few men aged 18 to 49. Study-wide points: Clonotypes shared by all four sorted-subset donors had higher generation probabilities than non-shared clonotypes.

The CDR3 length is 17 residues. In germline, CDR1 is MDHEN, CDR2 SYDVKM. Deletions cut 2 bases from V and 0 bases from J, with 14 bases between. The material for each subset, its genomic DNA, was split evenly across several immunoSEQ plates. In the original processing: There were no quality scores in the junction-only immunoSEQ sequences, so filtering differed. The assay was immunoSEQ multiplex PCR, and TCRdb's table has in-frame clones only and misses some. D and trimming come from the DNA, and the V and J calls and clone size come from that table. In the table there are around 1.1 million clones, roughly 74% of which are singletons. Comment on this clone: Its specificity is unknown.

The J gene is TRBJ1-5, the V gene TRBV28, with D possibly matching TRBD1 (6 bases). The receptor was isolated from a man younger than 35 in good health. Some clones in this sample may be carry-over from other donors' samples. Sequencing input: memory CD4+ T cells from PBMCs. Subset specified: CD45RA-negative fraction. Written as DNA, the CDR3 is TGTGCCAGCAGTTTAACCGCAGGGGAGTATAGCAATCAGCCCCAGCATTTT. It yields the protein CASSLTAGEYSNQPQHF.